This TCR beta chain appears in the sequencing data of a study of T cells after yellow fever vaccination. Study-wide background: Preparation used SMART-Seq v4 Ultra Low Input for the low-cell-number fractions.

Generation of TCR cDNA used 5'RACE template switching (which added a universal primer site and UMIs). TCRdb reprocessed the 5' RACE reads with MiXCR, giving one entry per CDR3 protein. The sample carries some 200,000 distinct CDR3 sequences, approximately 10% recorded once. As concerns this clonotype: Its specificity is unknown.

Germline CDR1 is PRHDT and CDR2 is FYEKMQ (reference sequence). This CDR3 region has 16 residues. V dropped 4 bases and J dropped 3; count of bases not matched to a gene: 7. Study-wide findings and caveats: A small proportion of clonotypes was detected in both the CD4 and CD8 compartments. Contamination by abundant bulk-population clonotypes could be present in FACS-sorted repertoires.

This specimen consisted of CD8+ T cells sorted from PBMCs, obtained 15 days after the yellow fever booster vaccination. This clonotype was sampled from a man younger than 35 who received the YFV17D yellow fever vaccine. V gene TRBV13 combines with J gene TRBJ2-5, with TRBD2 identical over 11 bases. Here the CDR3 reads CASSSTSGESKETQYF. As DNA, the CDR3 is TGTGCCAGCAGCTCGACTAGCGGGGAGTCTAAAGAGACCCAGTACTTC.